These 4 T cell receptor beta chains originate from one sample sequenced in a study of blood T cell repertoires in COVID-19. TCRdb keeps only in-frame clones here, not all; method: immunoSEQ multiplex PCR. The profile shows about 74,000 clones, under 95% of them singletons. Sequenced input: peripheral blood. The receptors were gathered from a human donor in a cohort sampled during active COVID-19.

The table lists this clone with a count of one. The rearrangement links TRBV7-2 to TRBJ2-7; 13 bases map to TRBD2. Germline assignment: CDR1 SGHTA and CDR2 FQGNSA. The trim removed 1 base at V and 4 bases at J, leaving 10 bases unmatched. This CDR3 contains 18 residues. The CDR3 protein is CASSLVSGLAGELYEQYF. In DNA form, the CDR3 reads TGTGCCAGCAGCTTAGTGTCCGGACTAGCGGGAGAATTGTACGAGCAGTACTTC.

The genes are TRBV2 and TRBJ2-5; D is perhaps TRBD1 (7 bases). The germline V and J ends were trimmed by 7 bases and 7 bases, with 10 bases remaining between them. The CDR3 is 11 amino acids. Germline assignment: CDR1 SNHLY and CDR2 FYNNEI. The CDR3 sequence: CASKQGGTQYF. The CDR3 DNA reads TGTGCCAGCAAGCAGGGGGGGACCCAGTACTTC.

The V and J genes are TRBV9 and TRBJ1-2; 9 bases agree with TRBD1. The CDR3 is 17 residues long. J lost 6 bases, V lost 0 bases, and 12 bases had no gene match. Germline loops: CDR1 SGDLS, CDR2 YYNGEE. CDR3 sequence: CASSVAPKPGQGHGYTF. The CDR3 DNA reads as TGTGCCAGCAGCGTAGCCCCCAAACCGGGACAGGGACATGGCTACACCTTC.

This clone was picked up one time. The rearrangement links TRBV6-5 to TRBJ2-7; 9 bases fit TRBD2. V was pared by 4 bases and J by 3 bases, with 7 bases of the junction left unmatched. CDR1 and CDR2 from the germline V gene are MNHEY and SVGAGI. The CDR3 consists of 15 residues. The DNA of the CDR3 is TGTGCCAGCAGTTCCTACCTAGCGGGAAGCTACGAGCAGTACTTC. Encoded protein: CASSSYLAGSYEQYF.